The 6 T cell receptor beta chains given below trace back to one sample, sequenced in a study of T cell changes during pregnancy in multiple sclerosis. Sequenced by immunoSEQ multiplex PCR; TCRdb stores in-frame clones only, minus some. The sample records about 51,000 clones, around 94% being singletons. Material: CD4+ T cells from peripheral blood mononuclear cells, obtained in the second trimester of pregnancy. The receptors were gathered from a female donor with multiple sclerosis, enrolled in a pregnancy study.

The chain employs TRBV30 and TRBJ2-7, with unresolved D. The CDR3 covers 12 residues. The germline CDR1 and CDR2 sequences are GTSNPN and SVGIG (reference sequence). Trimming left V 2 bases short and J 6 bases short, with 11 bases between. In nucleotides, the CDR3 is TGTGCCTGGAGTTCCGGCGGTAGCGAGCAGTACTTC. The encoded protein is CAWSSGGSEQYF.

In DNA, the CDR3 is TGTGCCAGCAGCCACTCACAGGGGAACACTGAAGCTTTCTTT. This codes for CASSHSQGNTEAFF. The rearrangement joins TRBV11-1 to TRBJ1-1; possible D gene TRBD1, 6 bases. Trimming removed 5 bases from V and 1 base from J, with 11 bases in between. CDR1 and CDR2 (germline): SGHAT, FQDESV (reference sequence). This CDR3 comprises 14 residues.

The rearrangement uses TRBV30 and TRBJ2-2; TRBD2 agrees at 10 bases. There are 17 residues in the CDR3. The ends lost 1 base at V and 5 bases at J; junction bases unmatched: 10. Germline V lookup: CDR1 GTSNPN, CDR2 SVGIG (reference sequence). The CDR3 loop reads CAWSASGKRGGTGELFF. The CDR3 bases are TGTGCCTGGAGTGCCTCGGGGAAGCGGGGGGGAACCGGGGAGCTGTTTTTT. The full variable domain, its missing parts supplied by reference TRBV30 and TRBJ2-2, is SQTIHQWPATLVQPVGSPLSLECTVEGTSNPNLYWYRQAAGRGLQLLFYSVGIGQISSEVPQNLSASRPQDRQFILSSKKLLLSDSGFYLCAWSASGKRGGTGELFFGEGSRLTVL.

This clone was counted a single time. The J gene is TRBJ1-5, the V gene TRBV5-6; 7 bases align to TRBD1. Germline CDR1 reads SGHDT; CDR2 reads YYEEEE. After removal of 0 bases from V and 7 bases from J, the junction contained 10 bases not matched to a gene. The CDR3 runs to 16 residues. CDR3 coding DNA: TGTGCCAGCAGCTTGGGGACAGGAGAATCACGCCAGCCCCAGCATTTT. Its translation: CASSLGTGESRQPQHF.

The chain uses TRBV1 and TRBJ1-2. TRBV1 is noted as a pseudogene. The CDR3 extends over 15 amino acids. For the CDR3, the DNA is TGCACCAGCAGCCAAGATCGGGGGGGAAGAGATGGCTACACCTTC. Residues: CTSSQDRGGRDGYTF.

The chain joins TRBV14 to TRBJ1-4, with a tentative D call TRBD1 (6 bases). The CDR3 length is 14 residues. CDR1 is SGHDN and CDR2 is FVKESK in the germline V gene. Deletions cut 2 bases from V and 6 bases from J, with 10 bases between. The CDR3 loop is CASSQKRQDEKLFF. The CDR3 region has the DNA TGTGCCAGCAGCCAAAAAAGACAGGATGAAAAACTGTTTTTT.